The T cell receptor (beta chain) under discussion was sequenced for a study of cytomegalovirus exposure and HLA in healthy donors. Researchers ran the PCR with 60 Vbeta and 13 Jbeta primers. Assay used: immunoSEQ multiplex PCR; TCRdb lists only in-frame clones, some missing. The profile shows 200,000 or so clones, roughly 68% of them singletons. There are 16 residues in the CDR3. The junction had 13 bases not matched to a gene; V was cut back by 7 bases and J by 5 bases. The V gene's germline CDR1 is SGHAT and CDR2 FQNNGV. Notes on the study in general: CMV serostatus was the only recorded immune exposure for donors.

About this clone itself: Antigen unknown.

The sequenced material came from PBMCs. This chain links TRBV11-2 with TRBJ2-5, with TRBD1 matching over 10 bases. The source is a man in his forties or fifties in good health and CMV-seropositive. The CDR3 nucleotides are TGTGCCAGCACCCCTCCGGGACAGGGGTTCAGGGAGACCCAGTACTTC. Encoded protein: CASTPPGQGFRETQYF.